This TCR beta chain appears in the sequencing data of a study of T-cell reconstitution after alpha-beta-depleted transplantation in children. Trimming left V 3 bases short and J 4 bases short, with 9 bases between. Germline V lookup: CDR1 LNHDA, CDR2 SQIVND (reference sequence). This CDR3 is built from 13 residues. Unique molecular identifiers were incorporated during preparation of the TCRbeta library. TCRdb re-analysed the PCR reads in MiXCR, keeping a single row per CDR3 protein. The table shows around 500,000 distinct CDR3 sequences, with about 12% occurring only once. This TCR was sampled from a human donor who donated a stem cell graft to a child with combined immunodeficiency. This chain uses TRBV19 with TRBJ2-5; D is ambiguous. Sample: PBMCs from the stem cell graft donor, taken from the stem cell graft. CDR3 in DNA: TGTGCCAGTAGTATTGGGGATAGAGAGACCCAGTACTTC. Its protein product is CASSIGDRETQYF.